These 27 T cell receptor beta chains share one sample of origin, sequenced in a study of cytomegalovirus exposure and HLA in healthy donors. The PCR had 60 Vbeta and 13 Jbeta primers. Repertoires were generated with immunoSEQ multiplex PCR, while TCRdb's copy carries only in-frame clones and drops some. The data contain 150,000 to 200,000 clones, roughly 80% of them seen just once; the ten biggest clones take up 7% to 9%. Sequencing was done on a sample of PBMCs. These receptors originate from a male donor in good health and CMV-seropositive.

V usage is TRBV5-1 and J usage is TRBJ2-5; TRBD1 aligns across 8 bases. The CDR3 extends over 14 amino acids. The germline V gene encodes CDR1 SGHRS and CDR2 YFSETQ. After removal of 4 bases from V and 7 bases from J, the junction contained 9 bases not matched to a gene. The DNA of the CDR3 is TGCGCCAGCAGCACGGGACAGGCTTCGGGGACCCAGTACTTC. Its protein product is CASSTGQASGTQYF.

This chain uses TRBV27 with TRBJ1-6; the match to TRBD1 covers 7 bases. Germline V CDR1 and CDR2: MNHEY, SMNVEV (reference sequence). The length of the CDR3 is 16 residues. The junction had 6 bases not matched to a gene; V was cut back by 3 bases and J by 4 bases. The CDR3 loop reads CASSLRGTEYNSPLHF. Written as DNA, the CDR3 is TGTGCCAGCAGTTTGCGAGGGACAGAGTATAATTCACCCCTCCACTTT.

The chain recombines TRBV28 with TRBJ1-3; TRBD1 agrees at 8 bases. Germline CDR1 is MDHEN and CDR2 is SYDVKM. The CDR3 covers 16 residues. J was trimmed by 4 bases and V by 5 bases; bases with no gene match: 10. This CDR3 is CASSPSQGARGNTIYF. CDR3 bases: TGTGCCAGCAGTCCCTCCCAGGGGGCGCGGGGAAACACCATATATTTT.

This clone was observed a handful of times. This chain connects TRBV4-1 to TRBJ2-7; D is perhaps TRBD1 (5 bases). The CDR3 consists of 14 residues. V dropped 1 base and J dropped 2 bases, with 9 bases sitting between them. Germline V CDR1 and CDR2: MGHRA, YSYEKL. The CDR3, as DNA: TGCGCCAGCAGCCAAGGATCAGGGCCCTACGAGCAGTACTTC. Translating it yields CASSQGSGPYEQYF.

The V call is TRBV7-6, the J call TRBJ1-3, with D possibly being TRBD1 (5 bases). The germline CDR1 and CDR2 sequences are SGHVS and FNYEAQ. The CDR3 runs 17 residues. V was trimmed by 6 bases and J by 4 bases, leaving 22 bases between them. The CDR3 spells CASSQNPGPTGGNTIYF. In DNA, the CDR3 is TGTGCCAGCAGTCAGAACCCGGGCCCCACAGGAGGAAACACCATATATTTT.

This chain uses TRBV7-8 with TRBJ2-4; 7 positions match TRBD2. Germline CDR1 is SGHVS and CDR2 is FQNEAQ. The CDR3 sequence is 16 residues long. After removal of 7 bases from V and 2 bases from J, the junction contained 11 bases not matched to a gene. The CDR3 is CASTHWGGLTKNIQYF. CDR3 sequence (DNA): TGTGCCAGCACCCACTGGGGGGGTCTGACCAAAAACATTCAGTACTTC.

Worth noting for this clone: Relative to the germline gene, one junction end is altered; a read error may explain this. V is TRBV27 and J is TRBJ2-6; TRBD1 might be the D (6 bases). CDR1 MNHEY and CDR2 SMNVEV come from the germline V gene (reference sequence). The CDR3 runs 15 residues. The CDR3 reads CASTTGHSGANGLTF. The CDR3 region has the DNA TGTGCCAGCACGACAGGACACTCTGGGGCCAACGGCCTGACTTTC. The whole variable domain, filled in from reference TRBV27 and TRBJ2-6, reads EAQVTQNPRYLITVTGKKLTVTCSQNMNHEYMSWYRQDPGLGLRQIYYSMNVEVTDKGDVPEGYKVSRKEKRNFPLILESPSPNQTSLYFCASTTGHSGANGLTFGAGSRLTVL.

The chain employs TRBV5-4 and TRBJ1-2, with D tentatively TRBD1 (6 bases). The ends were cut back, 0 bases at V and 8 bases at J, with 11 bases in the middle. The germline V gene has CDR1 SGHNT and CDR2 YYREEE (reference sequence). CDR3 length: 13 amino acids. This CDR3 reads CASSLVSGEGYTF. CDR3 nucleotide sequence: TGTGCCAGCAGCTTGGTTTCAGGGGAAGGCTACACCTTC.

Comment on this clone: Since no conserved phenylalanine or tryptophan closes the CDR3, a read error is the likely cause. The chain couples TRBV5-1 to TRBJ1-1; 7 positions agree with TRBD1. Germline V gene data show CDR1 as SGHRS and CDR2 as YFSETQ. This CDR3 region has 14 residues. J was trimmed by 7 bases and V by 4 bases; bases with no gene match: 10. The CDR3 DNA is TGCGCCAGCAGCCTAGGACAGGAGGGACTTGAAGCTTTCCTT. As protein: CASSLGQEGLEAFL.

The J gene is TRBJ2-7, the V gene TRBV5-1; D might be TRBD1 (5 bases). The CDR3 is 14 residues long. CDR1 SGHRS and CDR2 YFSETQ come from the germline V gene. V was pared by 2 bases and J by 5 bases, with 14 bases between. The CDR3 here is CASSFYDRNHEQYF. The CDR3 nucleotides read TGCGCCAGCAGCTTTTACGACAGAAACCACGAGCAGTACTTC.

The rearrangement links TRBV7-2 to TRBJ2-3; D might be TRBD2 (5 bases). The length of the CDR3 is 12 residues. Trimming took 3 bases from V and 4 from J, leaving 5 bases between them. Germline V gene sequence: CDR1 SGHTA, CDR2 FQGNSA. The CDR3 is CASSLEADTQYF. CDR3 bases: TGTGCCAGCAGCTTGGAGGCAGATACGCAGTATTTT.

The chain is built from TRBV7-8 and TRBJ2-3, with 7 bases aligning to TRBD2. The CDR3 contains 15 residues. The germline CDR1 and CDR2 sequences are SGHVS and FQNEAQ. With 5 bases clipped from V and 4 bases from J, the junction kept 9 bases outside the gene matches. In nucleotides, the CDR3 is TGTGCCAGCAGCATACTCGGCGGGAGAGCAGATACGCAGTATTTT. It specifies CASSILGGRADTQYF.

This sequence joins TRBV5-1 and TRBJ2-7; 7 positions agree with TRBD2. Trimming took 6 bases from V and 0 from J; bases not matched to a gene: 9. Germline CDR1 is SGHRS and CDR2 is YFSETQ. CDR3 length: 15 amino acids. The CDR3 DNA reads TGCGCCAGCACCCCTGGGGGGGGTAGCTCCTACGAGCAGTACTTC. Translating it yields CASTPGGGSSYEQYF.

The rearrangement links TRBV19 to TRBJ2-5; 9 bases map to TRBD1. Germline V gene lookup returns CDR1 LNHDA and CDR2 SQIVND (reference sequence). With 6 bases clipped from V and 5 bases from J, the junction kept 22 bases outside the gene matches. This CDR3 contains 19 residues. The CDR3 sequence is CASRPGGQGNVWSRETQYF. The CDR3 bases are TGTGCCAGTAGGCCAGGGGGACAGGGTAATGTTTGGTCCCGGGAGACCCAGTACTTC.

J is TRBJ1-2 and V is TRBV18, with TRBD1 matching over 8 bases. CDR3 length: 13 amino acids. Germline CDR1 and CDR2: KGHSH and LQKENI. V shed 6 bases and J 3 bases; nucleotides not matched to a gene: 3. The chain's CDR3 is CASSTGVDYGYTF. For the CDR3, the DNA is TGTGCCAGCTCGACAGGGGTGGACTATGGCTACACCTTC. Together with reference TRBV18 and TRBJ1-2, the CDR3 gives the full variable domain: NAGVMQNPRHLVRRRGQEARLRCSPMKGHSHVYWYRQLPEEGLKFMVYLQKENIIDESGMPKERFSAEFPKEGPSILRIQQVVRGDSAAYFCASSTGVDYGYTFGSGTRLTVV.

The chain combines TRBV27 with TRBJ1-2; D is perhaps TRBD1 (6 bases). Germline lookup yields CDR1 MNHEY and CDR2 SMNVEV (reference sequence). The CDR3 contains 14 residues. Trimming cost V 0 bases and J 7 bases, with 12 bases left between them. CDR3 DNA sequence: TGTGCCAGCAGTTTATCCGCAGGGGATGGTGGCTACACCTTC. This translates into CASSLSAGDGGYTF.

To note about this clone: The same CDR3 is also encoded by other DNA sequences in this sample. The genes are TRBV2 and TRBJ2-3; D gene unclear. The CDR3 is 13 amino acids. Germline-derived CDR1 and CDR2 are SNHLY and FYNNEI. Trimming took 6 bases from V and 8 from J, leaving 15 bases between them. The CDR3 reads CASRALLVGTQYF. As DNA, the CDR3 is TGTGCCAGCAGGGCCCTCTTGGTTGGTACGCAGTATTTT.

CDR3 nucleotide sequence: TGCAGTGCTAGAGACGGCTACGAGCAGTACTTC. Translation gives CSARDGYEQYF. J is TRBJ2-7 and V is TRBV20-1, with D unclear. CDR1 and CDR2 from the germline V gene are DFQATT and SNEGSKA (reference sequence). Between the trimmed V and J ends, which lost 0 bases and 3 bases, there was a span of 3 bases. This CDR3 spans 11 amino acids.

V is TRBV10-1 and J is TRBJ2-5; 8 bases fit TRBD1. J was trimmed by 0 bases and V by 2 bases; bases with no gene match: 5. Germline lookup yields CDR1 WNHNN and CDR2 SYGVQD (reference sequence). The CDR3 has 16 residues. The CDR3 protein is CASSEGQGTYQETQYF. The CDR3, as DNA: TGCGCCAGCAGTGAGGGACAGGGCACGTACCAAGAGACCCAGTACTTC.

The chain carries TRBV7-9 and TRBJ1-5; no clear D. CDR3 size: 12 residues. The V end lost 2 bases, the J end lost 10 bases, and 9 bases lay between the germline ends. In germline, CDR1 is SEHNR, CDR2 FQNEAQ (reference sequence). As DNA, the CDR3 is TGTGCCAGCAGCTTAACTGCGGGACCCCAGCATTTT. Translation gives CASSLTAGPQHF.

The J gene is TRBJ2-1, the V gene TRBV6-6; 7 bases fit TRBD1. The CDR3 contains 13 residues. Germline V gene sequence: CDR1 MNHNY, CDR2 SVGAGI (reference sequence). J gave up 8 bases and V 8 bases, and 9 bases lay outside the gene matches. The CDR3 bases are TGTGCCAGCGGGACAGCTCTTTACTATGAGCAGTTCTTC. This encodes CASGTALYYEQFF.

In this sample, this clone turned up a few times. CDR3 bases: TGTGCCACCAGCAGTGGACAGGGTCAGCCCCAGCATTTT. It is translated as CATSSGQGQPQHF. The chain carries TRBV15 and TRBJ1-5; 8 nucleotides line up with TRBD1. V shed 3 bases and J 6 bases; nucleotides not matched to a gene: 1. From germline, CDR1 is LNHNV and CDR2 YYDKDF (reference sequence). This CDR3 has 13 amino acids.

The chain has TRBV6-1 and TRBJ1-5; D might be TRBD1 (6 bases). The germline gives CDR1 MNHNS, CDR2 SASEGT. The CDR3 length is 17 residues. V shed 1 base and J shed 2 bases, with 15 bases lying between them. In DNA, the CDR3 is TGTGCCAGCAGTGAAGAGCATTTGTCAGGGGGCAATCAGCCCCAGCATTTT. It specifies CASSEEHLSGGNQPQHF.

The V call is TRBV5-4, the J call TRBJ1-5; the D is unclear. CDR1 is SGHNT and CDR2 is YYREEE in the germline V gene (reference sequence). V shed 4 bases and J shed 1 base, with 9 bases lying between them. This CDR3 spans 14 amino acids. The CDR3 protein is CASSKDLSNQPQHF. The CDR3 DNA reads TGTGCCAGCAGCAAGGACTTGAGCAATCAGCCCCAGCATTTT.

The chain carries TRBV9 and TRBJ2-5, with 10 bases fitting TRBD1. V lost 0 bases, J lost 4 bases, and 3 bases stayed unmatched. Germline V gene data show CDR1 as SGDLS and CDR2 as YYNGEE. There are 15 residues in the CDR3. This CDR3 is CASSVAGTGVETQYF. In DNA form, the CDR3 reads TGTGCCAGCAGCGTAGCCGGGACAGGGGTAGAGACCCAGTACTTC.

V gene TRBV7-2 combines with J gene TRBJ2-2; D is possibly TRBD1 (6 bases). The CDR3 loop spans 16 amino acids. Germline loops: CDR1 SGHTA, CDR2 FQGNSA. V lost 4 bases and J lost 3, with 15 bases in between. The CDR3 coding sequence is TGTGCCAGCAGCTCGGCGCCGGGACAACACACCGGGGAGCTGTTTTTT. It codes for CASSSAPGQHTGELFF.

The chain combines TRBV5-1 with TRBJ2-3, with D possibly being TRBD1 (5 bases). Germline loops: CDR1 SGHRS, CDR2 YFSETQ. V gave up 2 bases and J gave up 0 bases, with 10 bases separating them. The CDR3 has 15 amino acids. The CDR3 here is CASSFRQTSTDTQYF. CDR3 coding DNA: TGCGCCAGCAGCTTTCGACAGACTAGCACAGATACGCAGTATTTT.